These T cell receptor beta chains were read from a single sample in a study of cytomegalovirus exposure and HLA in healthy donors. Sequenced by immunoSEQ multiplex PCR; TCRdb stores in-frame clones only, minus some. The sample contains roughly 87,000 clones, just under 75% of which appear only once. Sequencing used PBMCs. The receptor set was obtained from a man aged 55 to 70 in good health and CMV-seronegative. CDR3s include the opening cysteine and the closing phenylalanine or tryptophan. D genes are given only for firm matches. The size entry is marked missing in some rows and otherwise reads once, few, many or a size class.

j_gene | v_gene | abundance | d_gene | CDR3aa | CDR3nt
TRBJ2-3 | TRBV7-3 | - | TRBD2 | CASSTNGLAGAGDTQYF | TGTGCCAGCAGCACCAATGGACTAGCGGGGGCCGGAGATACGCAGTATTTT
TRBJ2-7 | TRBV5-1 | - | TRBD1 | CASSTRQGSEQYF | TGCGCCAGCAGCACGAGACAGGGTTCCGAGCAGTACTTC
TRBJ2-7 | TRBV27 | - | TRBD2 | CASSLSLAGDYGQYF | TGTGCCAGCAGTTTATCGCTAGCGGGAGATTACGGGCAGTACTTC
TRBJ2-3 | TRBV9 | - | TRBD2 | CASSGTRAADTQYF | TGTGCCAGCAGCGGGACTAGAGCGGCTGATACGCAGTATTTT
TRBJ2-7 | TRBV9 | once | TRBD1 | CASSVAGTGGYEQYF | TGTGCCAGCAGCGTAGCCGGGACAGGGGGCTACGAGCAGTACTTC
TRBJ1-2 | TRBV9 | - | - | CASSPLGGDSYGYTF | TGTGCCAGCAGCCCCCTTGGAGGGGACTCCTATGGCTACACCTTC
TRBJ2-7 | TRBV7-6 | - | - | CASSLRYRSNSYEQYF | TGTGCCAGCAGCCTCCGGTACAGATCGAACTCCTACGAGCAGTACTTC
TRBJ2-1 | TRBV12-5 | - | - | CASGRSGQLNNNEQFF | TGTGCTAGTGGCCGGAGCGGGCAGCTCAACAACAATGAGCAGTTCTTC
TRBJ2-7 | TRBV6-1 | few | TRBD2 | CASSELAGSYEQYF | TGTGCCAGCAGTGAACTAGCGGGGTCGTACGAGCAGTACTTC
TRBJ2-6 | TRBV27 | - | TRBD1 | CASSLWGQGASGANVLTF | TGTGCCAGCAGTTTATGGGGACAGGGGGCGTCAGGGGCCAACGTCCTGACTTTC
TRBJ1-4 | TRBV11-2 | - | TRBD1 | CASSLAGGNEKLFF | TGTGCCAGCAGCTTAGCAGGGGGTAATGAAAAACTGTTTTTT
TRBJ2-7 | TRBV5-6 | - | TRBD1 | CASSVGQVSYEQYF | TGTGCCAGCAGCGTGGGACAGGTGAGCTACGAGCAGTACTTC
TRBJ2-3 | TRBV7-3 | - | TRBD2 | CASSPLLAGVDTQYF | TGTGCCAGCAGCCCCCTCCTAGCGGGGGTGGATACGCAGTATTTT
TRBJ1-3 | TRBV19 | - | - | CASSIVTVGGTIYF | TGTGCCAGTAGTATTGTGACGGTCGGAGGCACCATATATTTT
TRBJ2-3 | TRBV7-9 | - | TRBD2 | CSSSETSGVTDTQYF | TGTTCCAGCAGCGAGACTAGCGGGGTCACAGATACGCAGTATTTT
TRBJ2-7 | TRBV25-1 | once | TRBD2 | CASSGLAAPYEQYF | TGTGCCAGCAGTGGACTAGCGGCCCCCTACGAGCAGTACTTC
TRBJ2-1 | TRBV2 | - | - | CASSEVQGGDNEQFF | TGTGCCAGCAGTGAAGTACAGGGGGGGGACAATGAGCAGTTCTTC
TRBJ1-1 | TRBV19 | few | - | CASSIAGANTEAFF | TGTGCCAGTAGTATAGCAGGTGCGAACACTGAAGCTTTCTTT
TRBJ2-7 | TRBV15 | - | - | CATRGGTGYEQYF | TGTGCCACCAGAGGGGGTACAGGCTACGAGCAGTACTTC
TRBJ2-5 | TRBV2 | - | TRBD2 | CASSPLAGAGETQYF | TGTGCCAGCAGCCCCCTAGCGGGGGCGGGTGAGACCCAGTACTTC